The sequence of this TCR beta chain was determined in a study of radiation and T cells in renal cell carcinoma. Notes on the study in general: In blood, top tumor clones expanded by 2 weeks, shrinking by 4.

As for this clone: The target antigen is unknown.

TCRdb keeps only in-frame clones here, not all; method: immunoSEQ multiplex PCR. The table lists around 64,000 clones, around 72% of them singletons, with 7.3% in the top ten. Germline CDR1 reads MNHNY; CDR2 reads SVGAGI (reference sequence). The length of the CDR3 is 13 residues. J was trimmed by 4 bases and V by 6 bases; bases with no gene match: 4. Time point meaning: baseline pretreatment blood. Treatment noted: 15 Gy SBRT to primary tumor, nephrectomy 4 weeks later. This chain joins TRBV6-6 and TRBJ1-2; 8 bases match TRBD1. This material consisted of blood, taken from a patient whose treatment included radiotherapy and nephrectomy. The TCR originated in a man aged 55 to 70 with renal cell carcinoma. In DNA form, the CDR3 reads TGTGCCAGCAGCCCTACAGGGGGCTATGGCTACACCTTC. Its translation is CASSPTGGYGYTF.